The present TCR beta chain was sequenced within a study of blood T cell repertoires in COVID-19. About the study: Samples came from the United States, Italy and Spain, spanning acute and convalescent COVID-19. T cells, B-cell-depleted T cells, or PBMCs provided the cDNA or gDNA that served as material.

Seattle's cohort entered during active infection and was followed longitudinally. The V and J ends lost 3 bases and 7 bases respectively, with 28 bases between them. CDR1 is LGHNA and CDR2 is YNFKEQ in the germline V gene. The CDR3 has 19 residues. Original processing notes: Quantification of nucleated cells was approximated via reference gene primer amplification. The table came from immunoSEQ multiplex PCR; TCRdb's copy has only in-frame clones and leaves some out. That table gives V, J and clone size, and the DNA gave D and trimming. The sample records about 160,000 clones, 70% to 80% being singletons. This clone occurred once.

The chain has TRBV4-2 and TRBJ1-5, with D maybe TRBD1 (5 bases). The receptor was isolated from a woman aged 60-75 years with COVID-19, enrolled during active disease. The source material was peripheral blood. The CDR3 here is CASSQDPLGRWGEIQPQHF. The CDR3 DNA sequence: TGTGCCAGCAGCCAGGACCCGCTAGGGAGATGGGGGGAAATCCAGCCCCAGCATTTT.